A single sample is the source of the 29 T cell receptor beta chains below, sequenced in a study of Ad26.COV2.S vaccination and SARS-CoV-2 variants. The table came from immunoSEQ multiplex PCR; TCRdb's copy has only in-frame clones and leaves some out. This table has more than 300,000 clones, about 86% appearing once. Treatment reported: some 19 received Ad26.COV2.S at low or high dose, single or two shots; 5 received placebo; per-sample allocation not given. Samples came from day 63 after the first vaccine or placebo injection. The sequences come from peripheral blood, collected in a trial of Ad26.COV2.S vaccine versus placebo. The origin of the receptors is a person aged 18-65 years who received the Ad26.COV2.S COVID-19 vaccine or a placebo.

About this clone itself: Other DNA sequences in the sample encode the same CDR3. The chain carries TRBV20-1 and TRBJ2-3, with D uncertain. Trimming pared 2 bases from V and 3 bases from J, leaving 0 bases between. This CDR3 has 10 amino acids. CDR1 and CDR2 (germline): DFQATT, SNEGSKA (reference sequence). DNA for the CDR3: TGCAGTGCTAGAACAGATACGCAGTATTTT. As protein: CSARTDTQYF.

This clone has just one count. The rearrangement links TRBV5-6 to TRBJ2-3, with D maybe TRBD1 (6 bases). The CDR3 loop spans 15 amino acids. CDR1 is SGHDT, CDR2 YYEEEE, per germline. The germline V and J ends were trimmed by 4 bases and 3 bases, with 15 bases remaining between them. For the CDR3, the DNA is TGTGCCAGCAGCCGTTACCTCAGGGGTACAGATACGCAGTATTTT. Its protein product is CASSRYLRGTDTQYF.

The J gene is TRBJ2-1, the V gene TRBV4-2, with 11 bases aligning to TRBD2. CDR3 length: 16 amino acids. The germline CDR1 and CDR2 sequences are LGHNA and YNFKEQ. V lost 4 bases to trimming and J lost 2 bases; unmatched junction nucleotides: 4. The chain's CDR3 is CASSPGLAGTYNEQFF. In DNA form, the CDR3 reads TGTGCCAGCAGCCCTGGACTAGCGGGTACCTACAATGAGCAGTTCTTC.

The chain recombines TRBV7-8 with TRBJ1-1, with D possibly matching TRBD1 (6 bases). Germline V gives CDR1 SGHVS, CDR2 FQNEAQ. This CDR3 has 13 residues. Trimming shortened V by 4 bases and J by 6 bases, and 12 bases separated the two germline ends. The CDR3 DNA sequence: TGTGCCAGCAGCTATCGGACAGTAGCTGAAGCTTTCTTT. Residues: CASSYRTVAEAFF.

In its sample, this clone was seen a few times. The chain carries TRBV11-2 and TRBJ1-6; D is uncertain. Germline V gives CDR1 SGHAT, CDR2 FQNNGV. CDR3 length: 14 amino acids. V was clipped by 1 base and J by 4 bases, with 5 bases between them. This CDR3 is CASSLGQYNSPLHF. The CDR3, as DNA: TGTGCCAGCAGCTTAGGGCAGTATAATTCACCCCTCCACTTT.

This clone was counted a single time. The chain couples TRBV18 to TRBJ2-5, with D uncertain. Germline values: CDR1 KGHSH, CDR2 LQKENI. CDR3 length equals 15 residues. V was pared by 0 bases and J by 0 bases, with 8 bases between. CDR3 in DNA: TGTGCCAGCTCACCACCCGAAGAGTACCAAGAGACCCAGTACTTC. This encodes CASSPPEEYQETQYF.

The chain is built from TRBV18 and TRBJ1-6; TRBD1 agrees at 7 bases. Trimming at V came to 5 bases and at J to 16 bases, leaving 5 bases not matched to a gene. Germline V lookup: CDR1 KGHSH, CDR2 LQKENI. This CDR3 contains 11 residues. CDR3 nucleotide sequence: TGTGCCAGCTCATTTGACAGGGCTCTCCACTTT. Translating gives CASSFDRALHF.

The rearrangement joins TRBV6-1 to TRBJ2-1; 8 nucleotides match TRBD2. This CDR3 has 16 residues. V lost 4 bases to trimming and J lost 0 bases; unmatched junction nucleotides: 5. Germline-derived CDR1 and CDR2 are MNHNS and SASEGT. CDR3 sequence (DNA): TGTGCCAGCAGTGCCCTAGCGGGTAGCTCCTACAATGAGCAGTTCTTC. Encoded protein: CASSALAGSSYNEQFF.

The chain recombines TRBV6-5 with TRBJ1-2, with no clear D. V was shortened by 4 bases and J by 4 bases, with 7 bases between the two germline ends. The CDR3 totals 12 residues. CDR1 is MNHEY, CDR2 SVGAGI, per germline. The CDR3 loop reads CASSSPTYGYTF. The CDR3 nucleotides are TGTGCCAGCAGTTCCCCGACCTATGGCTACACCTTC.

The CDR3 DNA follows: TGTGCCAGTAGTAGTCCGGGGTCCTACAATGAGCAGTTCTTC. Its protein is CASSSPGSYNEQFF. This rearrangement joins TRBV19 to TRBJ2-1; D may be TRBD2 (5 bases). V lost 4 bases and J lost 1, with 8 bases in between. Germline values: CDR1 LNHDA, CDR2 SQIVND (reference sequence). The CDR3 loop spans 14 amino acids.

The J gene is TRBJ1-2, the V gene TRBV5-1, with D maybe TRBD1 (6 bases). Trimming pared 4 bases from V and 6 bases from J, leaving 16 bases between. Germline V gene lookup returns CDR1 SGHRS and CDR2 YFSETQ. The CDR3 has 14 amino acids. The CDR3 region is CASSVTGTRDGYTF. In nucleotides, the CDR3 is TGCGCCAGCAGCGTAACCGGGACACGAGATGGCTACACCTTC.

The genes are TRBV6-2 or TRBV6-3 and TRBJ1-3; weak D call: TRBD1 (6 bases). This CDR3 has 16 residues. Germline CDR1 and CDR2: MNHEY and SVGEGT. The V end lost 5 bases, the J end lost 0 bases, and 14 bases lay between the germline ends. CDR3 sequence reads: CASSLGQGSSGNTIYF. Written as DNA, the CDR3 is TGTGCCAGCAGTCTCGGCCAGGGGAGCTCTGGAAACACCATATATTTT.

This chain links TRBV29-1 with TRBJ1-4; no definite D call. The germline V gene has CDR1 SQVTM and CDR2 ANQGSEA. Between the trimmed V and J ends, which lost 7 bases and 8 bases, there was a span of 14 bases. This CDR3 has 12 residues. CDR3 sequence (DNA): TGCAGCGCTCGTCTTATGGGGGAAAAACTGTTTTTT. It specifies CSARLMGEKLFF.

The rearrangement uses TRBV5-1 and TRBJ1-2, with D possibly matching TRBD1 (5 bases). With 4 bases removed from V and 0 bases from J, the gap between germline ends came to 13 bases. The germline V gene encodes CDR1 SGHRS and CDR2 YFSETQ. The CDR3 has 15 amino acids. CDR3 sequence: CASSHNGAANYGYTF. The CDR3 nucleotides are TGCGCCAGCAGCCATAATGGGGCAGCTAACTATGGCTACACCTTC.

The CDR3: CASSLLPSGTDTQYF. CDR3 in DNA: TGTGCCAGCAGCTTACTCCCGTCCGGCACAGATACGCAGTATTTT. The gene calls are TRBV7-9 and TRBJ2-3, with no clear D. This CDR3 has 15 residues. Trimming removed 2 bases at V and 1 base at J, with 10 bases between. Germline lookup yields CDR1 SEHNR and CDR2 FQNEAQ (reference sequence).

V usage is TRBV7-9 and J usage is TRBJ2-1; D not certain. The CDR3 is 12 residues long. V was trimmed by 8 bases and J by 5 bases, leaving 10 bases between them. Germline V lookup: CDR1 SEHNR, CDR2 FQNEAQ (reference sequence). The chain's CDR3 is CASDQVDNEQFF. Here the CDR3 DNA reads TGTGCCAGCGACCAGGTAGACAATGAGCAGTTCTTC.

The CDR3 region is CASSVRADQSSGNTIYF. The CDR3 DNA is TGTGCCAGCAGCGTTAGGGCAGACCAGAGTTCTGGAAACACCATATATTTT. The chain is built from TRBV9 and TRBJ1-3, with no clear D. V shed 2 bases and J shed 1 base, with 16 bases lying between them. There are 17 residues in the CDR3. Looked up from germline, CDR1 is SGDLS and CDR2 is YYNGEE. The full variable domain, completed using reference TRBV9 and TRBJ1-3, is DSGVTQTPKHLITATGQRVTLRCSPRSGDLSVYWYQQSLDQGLQFLIQYYNGEERAKGNILERFSAQQFPDLHSELNLSSLELGDSALYFCASSVRADQSSGNTIYFGEGSWLTVV.

This rearrangement joins TRBV5-1 to TRBJ2-3; the D gene is possibly TRBD1 (5 bases). CDR3 length: 16 amino acids. Germline CDR1 is SGHRS and CDR2 is YFSETQ. Deletions cut 0 bases from V and 7 bases from J, with 18 bases between. The CDR3 sequence: CASSLGGQIRTNTQYF. The DNA of the CDR3 is TGCGCCAGCAGCTTGGGGGGCCAGATTAGGACAAATACGCAGTATTTT.

This clone was counted once. The chain is built from TRBV19 and TRBJ1-1; D may be TRBD1 (5 bases). V lost 5 bases and J 0 bases, leaving 10 bases between the germline ends. The CDR3 is 14 amino acids. Germline V gene sequence: CDR1 LNHDA, CDR2 SQIVND (reference sequence). The CDR3 loop is CASSPQGVNTEAFF. In nucleotides, the CDR3 is TGTGCCAGTAGTCCCCAAGGGGTGAACACTGAAGCTTTCTTT. Combining the CDR3 with reference TRBV19 and TRBJ1-1 gives the whole variable domain DGGITQSPKYLFRKEGQNVTLSCEQNLNHDAMYWYRQDPGQGLRLIYYSQIVNDFQKGDIAEGYSVSREKKESFPLTVTSAQKNPTAFYLCASSPQGVNTEAFFGQGTRLTVV.

V and J are TRBV19 and TRBJ1-2, with TRBD1 matching 11 bases. J was trimmed by 8 bases and V by 5 bases; bases with no gene match: 7. The CDR3 has 14 amino acids. CDR1 LNHDA and CDR2 SQIVND come from the germline V gene (reference sequence). CDR3 amino acids: CASSDGQGAKGYTF. CDR3 nucleotide sequence: TGTGCCAGTAGTGACGGACAGGGGGCGAAGGGCTACACCTTC.

The chain has TRBV7-2 and TRBJ1-1, with 7 bases that match TRBD1. Per the germline V gene, CDR1 is SGHTA and CDR2 is FQGNSA. V trimming: 5 bases; J trimming: 1 base; junction bases outside the gene matches: 4. This CDR3 is 14 amino acids long. CDR3 coding DNA: TGTGCCAGCAGCACCACAGGGGCGAACACTGAAGCTTTCTTT. Amino acid sequence: CASSTTGANTEAFF.

The J gene is TRBJ2-1, the V gene TRBV5-4, with 7 positions matching TRBD1. Per germline, CDR1 SGHNT and CDR2 YYREEE (reference sequence). After removal of 4 bases from V and 3 bases from J, the junction contained 10 bases not matched to a gene. This CDR3 is 16 amino acids long. The CDR3 DNA is TGTGCCAGCAGCCCCCCCAGGACAGGACACTACAATGAGCAGTTCTTC. Its protein is CASSPPRTGHYNEQFF.

The chain carries TRBV6-2 or TRBV6-3 and TRBJ1-5; D possibly corresponds to TRBD1 (5 bases). V was clipped by 6 bases and J by 0 bases, with 15 bases between them. The CDR3 is 16 residues long. The germline gives CDR1 MNHEY, CDR2 SVGEGT. The CDR3 coding sequence is TGTGCCAGCAGCTTGACGGGGGGACTTAGCAATCAGCCCCAGCATTTT. It encodes CASSLTGGLSNQPQHF.

In this sample, this clone turned up once. V is TRBV11-2 and J is TRBJ2-3; a weak D match, TRBD1 (5 bases). V was cut by 0 bases and J by 0 bases, with 13 bases left in between. The CDR3 runs 17 residues. Germline V lookup: CDR1 SGHAT, CDR2 FQNNGV. Here the CDR3 DNA reads TGTGCCAGCAGCTTAGATCCACTGGGGCCTAGCACAGATACGCAGTATTTT. Amino acid sequence: CASSLDPLGPSTDTQYF.

V is TRBV5-6 and J is TRBJ2-1; TRBD2 matches at 12 bases. J was trimmed by 3 bases and V by 3 bases; bases with no gene match: 4. The germline gives CDR1 SGHDT, CDR2 YYEEEE. There are 16 residues in the CDR3. CDR3 region: CASSWLAGGFYNEQFF. The CDR3 DNA reads as TGTGCCAGCAGCTGGCTAGCGGGGGGGTTCTACAATGAGCAGTTCTTC.

The chain uses TRBV29-1 and TRBJ2-5; D may be TRBD1 (5 bases). There are 12 residues in the CDR3. Trimming shortened V by 7 bases and J by 1 base, and 10 bases separated the two germline ends. Germline V gene lookup returns CDR1 SQVTM and CDR2 ANQGSEA. This CDR3 is CSAAQGQETQYF. CDR3 nucleotide sequence: TGCAGCGCCGCCCAGGGCCAAGAGACCCAGTACTTC.

The chain uses TRBV6-1 and TRBJ2-5, with 8 bases that match TRBD1. The CDR3 is 13 amino acids. The junction had 4 bases not matched to a gene; V was cut back by 5 bases and J by 5 bases. Per the germline V gene, CDR1 is MNHNS and CDR2 is SASEGT. Here the CDR3 DNA reads TGTGCCAGCAGTAACAGGGGGACGGAGACCCAGTACTTC. Translated: CASSNRGTETQYF.

This sequence joins TRBV29-1 and TRBJ2-3; 10 nucleotides agree with TRBD1. V gave up 6 bases and J gave up 3 bases; unmatched junction bases: 6. This CDR3 is 14 amino acids long. In germline, CDR1 is SQVTM, CDR2 ANQGSEA. The DNA of the CDR3 is TGCAGCGTGGCCGGGACAGGGGCGACAGATACGCAGTATTTT. The encoded protein is CSVAGTGATDTQYF.

A few counts support this clone. The chain combines TRBV5-4 with TRBJ2-1; the match to TRBD2 covers 13 bases. The CDR3 has 17 amino acids. Looked up from germline, CDR1 is SGHNT and CDR2 is YYREEE (reference sequence). V lost 3 bases, J lost 8 bases, and 11 bases stayed unmatched. The CDR3 reads CASSSSSGLAGAHEQFF. The CDR3 DNA follows: TGTGCCAGCAGCTCGAGCTCCGGACTAGCGGGGGCCCATGAGCAGTTCTTC.